One sample yielded the 19 T cell receptor beta chains listed below, sequenced in a study of T cells in Graves' hyperthyroidism and ophthalmopathy. TCR beta CDR3 regions were amplified from RNA. The HTBI primer set drove a first-round RT-PCR of the TCR CDR3. TCRdb re-analysed the multiplex PCR reads in MiXCR, keeping a single row per CDR3 protein. This sample has fewer than 40,000 distinct CDR3 sequences, with roughly 52% found just once. Sequencing was done on a sample of blood. These receptors came from a man in his forties with Graves' ophthalmopathy.

This clonotype was detected ten times or more. The chain links TRBV5-1 to TRBJ1-3, with D unresolved. The CDR3 contains 15 residues. Germline V CDR1 and CDR2: SGHRS, YFSETQ. V gave up 0 bases and J gave up 0 bases, with 7 bases separating them. The CDR3: CASSLGYPSGNTIYF. CDR3 DNA sequence: TGCGCCAGCAGCTTGGGGTATCCCTCTGGAAACACCATATATTTT. The complete variable domain, with remaining parts taken from reference TRBV5-1 and TRBJ1-3, reads KAGVTQTPRYLIKTRGQQVTLSCSPISGHRSVSWYQQTPGQGLQFLFEYFSETQRNKGNFPGRFSGRQFSNSRSEMNVSTLELGDSALYLCASSLGYPSGNTIYFGEGSWLTVV.

This clonotype occurred many times. The V call is TRBV15, the J call TRBJ2-1; tentative D call: TRBD2 (6 bases). Germline V gene sequence: CDR1 LNHNV, CDR2 YYDKDF (reference sequence). The ends were cut back, 2 bases at V and 0 bases at J, with 20 bases in the middle. The CDR3 is 19 amino acids. The CDR3 nucleotides read TGTGCCACCAGCAGAACCACCCGAGCGGGTGCCAGCTCCTACAATGAGCAGTTCTTC. As protein: CATSRTTRAGASSYNEQFF.

Ten or more counts support this clonotype. The V and J genes are TRBV10-2 and TRBJ2-3; the D call may be TRBD1 or TRBD2 (6 bases each). Between the trimmed V and J ends, which lost 3 bases and 2 bases, there was a span of 21 bases. CDR1 and CDR2 from the germline V gene are WSHSY and SAAADI. The CDR3 has 18 amino acids. In DNA, the CDR3 is TGCGCCAGCAGTGACCCGTACGGGGGCAAAGACTACACAGATACGCAGTATTTT. It encodes CASSDPYGGKDYTDTQYF.

This clonotype was recorded many times. The rearrangement uses TRBV19 and TRBJ1-1; D gene unclear. CDR3 length: 13 residues. Looked up from germline, CDR1 is LNHDA and CDR2 is SQIVND (reference sequence). V dropped 2 bases and J dropped 5 bases, with 9 bases sitting between them. As DNA, the CDR3 is TGTGCCAGTAGTATATTGGCGAGGACTGAAGCTTTCTTT. It codes for CASSILARTEAFF. Full variable domain (remainder filled in from reference TRBV19 and TRBJ1-1): DGGITQSPKYLFRKEGQNVTLSCEQNLNHDAMYWYRQDPGQGLRLIYYSQIVNDFQKGDIAEGYSVSREKKESFPLTVTSAQKNPTAFYLCASSILARTEAFFGQGTRLTVV.

The chain combines TRBV25-1 with TRBJ2-1; the match to TRBD2 covers 11 bases. Unmatched junction bases numbered 13, after V lost 8 bases and J lost 10 bases. Germline V CDR1 and CDR2: MGHDK, SYGVNS. CDR3 length equals 15 residues. CDR3 nucleotides: TGTGCCAGCGTTGAAGCTAGCGGGAGGACAGGAGAGCAGTTCTTC. Translation gives CASVEASGRTGEQFF.

Ten or more counts support this clonotype. One junction end disagrees with the germline gene, perhaps due to a read error. The chain employs TRBV7-3 and TRBJ2-6; unclear D gene. Germline V lookup: CDR1 SGHTA, CDR2 FQGTGA. The CDR3 length is 13 residues. For the CDR3, the DNA is TGTGCCAGCAGCCAATCTGGGGTCAACGTCCTGACTTTC. It codes for CASSQSGVNVLTF.

V and J are TRBV20-1 and TRBJ2-1; 8 nucleotides line up with TRBD2. The trim removed 5 bases at V and 4 bases at J, leaving 10 bases unmatched. The germline CDR1 and CDR2 sequences are DFQATT and SNEGSKA (reference sequence). The CDR3 covers 15 residues. This CDR3 reads CSASLLAERYNEQFF. CDR3 coding DNA: TGCAGTGCTTCCTTACTAGCGGAACGTTACAATGAGCAGTTCTTC.

This clonotype has a count of ten or more. The chain uses TRBV5-1 and TRBJ1-6; a possible D gene is TRBD1 (5 bases). There are 11 residues in the CDR3. Trimming cost V 5 bases and J 17 bases, with 14 bases left between them. Germline loops: CDR1 SGHRS, CDR2 YFSETQ. DNA of the CDR3: TGCGCCAGCAGAAACGGACAAGATATCCACTTT. It encodes CASRNGQDIHF.

Remarks on this clonotype: Given the absence of the conserved phenylalanine or tryptophan at the CDR3 end, a read error is likely. It is unclear where the CDR3 begins or ends on the DNA, so no DNA is shown, and the CDR3 is as TCRdb lists it. The rearrangement uses TRBV2 and TRBJ2-1; TRBD2, the D gene given by the table, was not confirmed from the DNA. Ends included, the CDR3 has 20 residues. CDR1 SNHLY and CDR2 FYNNEI come from the germline V gene. The CDR3 loop reads CASSPRGLAGGISSYNEQVR.

By sample share, this clonotype is medium-sized. The chain employs TRBV29-1 and TRBJ1-3; TRBD1 is a possible D gene (6 bases). The CDR3 totals 13 residues. Per the germline V gene, CDR1 is SQVTM and CDR2 is ANQGSEA. The ends were cut back, 7 bases at V and 2 bases at J, with 12 bases in the middle. This CDR3 reads CSATGVPGNTIYF. The CDR3, as DNA: TGCAGCGCGACAGGAGTCCCTGGAAACACCATATATTTT.

This chain links TRBV20-1 with TRBJ1-2; D unclear. This CDR3 contains 12 residues. Germline CDR1 and CDR2: DFQATT and SNEGSKA (reference sequence). V dropped 5 bases and J dropped 8 bases, with 15 bases sitting between them. The CDR3 spells CSAGSTDRGYTF. The CDR3 DNA sequence: TGCAGTGCTGGTAGCACAGATCGGGGCTACACCTTC.

The chain recombines TRBV20-1 with TRBJ2-7; 10 bases align to TRBD2. V trimming: 3 bases; J trimming: 9 bases; junction bases outside the gene matches: 5. Germline V gives CDR1 DFQATT, CDR2 SNEGSKA (reference sequence). This CDR3 spans 12 amino acids. The CDR3 DNA follows: TGCAGTGCTAGGCCTAGCGGGGGTGGGCAGTACTTC. This encodes CSARPSGGGQYF.

Regarding this clonotype: Lacking the conserved final phenylalanine or tryptophan, this CDR3 likely reflects a read error. The J gene is TRBJ2-7, the V gene TRBV18; possible D gene TRBD1, 6 bases. V lost 4 bases and J lost 8, with 18 bases in between. The CDR3 runs to 14 residues. Germline lookup yields CDR1 KGHSH and CDR2 LQKENI. CDR3 region: CASSQNRVPGKQYC. The CDR3, as DNA: TGTGCCAGCTCACAAAACAGGGTCCCGGGTAAGCAGTACTGC.

Ten or more counts support this clonotype. The gene calls are TRBV5-8 and TRBJ2-3; TRBD2 might be the D (7 bases). Trimming stripped 0 bases from V and 4 bases from J, with 12 bases between. This CDR3 spans 15 amino acids. Germline lookup yields CDR1 SGHTS and CDR2 YDEGEE. The DNA of the CDR3 is TGTGCCAGCAGCTTGGGGGGGGGCCCGTCAGATACGCAGTATTTT. Its translation: CASSLGGGPSDTQYF.

Ten or more counts support this clonotype. The gene calls are TRBV19 and TRBJ2-6; TRBD1 is a possible D gene (6 bases). Germline V gene lookup returns CDR1 LNHDA and CDR2 SQIVND (reference sequence). The V end lost 4 bases, the J end lost 0 bases, and 13 bases lay between the germline ends. CDR3 length: 17 residues. The CDR3 spells CASSRRTDTSGANVLTF. For the CDR3, the DNA is TGTGCCAGTAGTAGGCGGACAGACACCTCTGGGGCCAACGTCCTGACTTTC. Drawing the rest from reference TRBV19 and TRBJ2-6, the complete variable domain is DGGITQSPKYLFRKEGQNVTLSCEQNLNHDAMYWYRQDPGQGLRLIYYSQIVNDFQKGDIAEGYSVSREKKESFPLTVTSAQKNPTAFYLCASSRRTDTSGANVLTFGAGSRLTVL.

The chain recombines TRBV6-5 with TRBJ2-5, with unresolved D. V was cut by 11 bases and J by 14 bases, with 21 bases left in between. The CDR3 length is 11 residues. The germline CDR1 and CDR2 sequences are MNHEY and SVGAGI. The CDR3 protein is CAGFPGLMVYF. CDR3 nucleotide sequence: TGTGCCGGCTTCCCGGGCCTAATGGTATACTTC.

This chain uses TRBV6-1 with TRBJ1-2; perhaps TRBD1 as D (6 bases). The CDR3 runs to 14 residues. CDR1 MNHNS and CDR2 SASEGT come from the germline V gene. V was trimmed by 7 bases and J by 8 bases, leaving 20 bases between them. The CDR3 protein is CASIPHGGLLGYTF. The CDR3 DNA is TGTGCCAGCATCCCCCATGGGGGGCTTCTGGGCTACACCTTC.

This clonotype has a handful of counts. This clone may be a read error of a much larger clone one base away. The chain has TRBV4-2 and TRBJ1-4; D is unclear. CDR1 LGHNA and CDR2 YNFKEQ come from the germline V gene. The CDR3 contains 15 residues. The CDR3 region is CASSQDEAVGEKLVF. The CDR3 DNA reads as TGTGCCAGCAGCCAAGATGAGGCAGTCGGAGAAAAACTGGTTTTT.

This clonotype was counted ten times or more. This sequence joins TRBV6-6 and TRBJ2-7; 9 bases match TRBD1. The CDR3 is made up of 13 amino acids. Germline CDR1 reads MNHNY; CDR2 reads SVGAGI (reference sequence). Germline trimming cut 6 bases from V and 3 bases from J; bases unmatched to any gene: 3. This CDR3 reads CASSGQGLYEQYF. CDR3 DNA sequence: TGTGCCAGCAGCGGACAGGGGCTCTACGAGCAGTACTTC.